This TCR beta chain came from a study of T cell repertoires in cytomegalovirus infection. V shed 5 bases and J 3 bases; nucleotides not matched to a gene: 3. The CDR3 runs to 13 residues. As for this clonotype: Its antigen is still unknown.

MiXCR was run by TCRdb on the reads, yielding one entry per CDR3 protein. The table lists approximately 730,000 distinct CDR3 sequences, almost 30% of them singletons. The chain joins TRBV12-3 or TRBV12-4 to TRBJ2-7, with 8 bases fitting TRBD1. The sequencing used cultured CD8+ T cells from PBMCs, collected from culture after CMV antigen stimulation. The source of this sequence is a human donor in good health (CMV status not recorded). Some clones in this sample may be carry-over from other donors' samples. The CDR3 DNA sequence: TGTGCCAGCAGTGGACAGGGATTCTACGAGCAGTACTTC. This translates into CASSGQGFYEQYF.